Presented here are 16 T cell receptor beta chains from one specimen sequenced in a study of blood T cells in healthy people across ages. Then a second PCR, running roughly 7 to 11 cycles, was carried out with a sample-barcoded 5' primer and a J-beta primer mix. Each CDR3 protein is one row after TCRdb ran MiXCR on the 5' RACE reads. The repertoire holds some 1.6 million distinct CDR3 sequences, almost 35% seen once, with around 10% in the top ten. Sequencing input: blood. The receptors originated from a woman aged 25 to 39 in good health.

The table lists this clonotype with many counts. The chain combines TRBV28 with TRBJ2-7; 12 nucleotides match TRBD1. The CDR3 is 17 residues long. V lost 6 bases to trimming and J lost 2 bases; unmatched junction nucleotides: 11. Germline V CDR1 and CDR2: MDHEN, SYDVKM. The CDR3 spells CASSRGTGGSLTYEQYF. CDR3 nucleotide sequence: TGTGCCAGCAGCCGAGGGACAGGGGGCTCCCTAACCTACGAGCAGTACTTC. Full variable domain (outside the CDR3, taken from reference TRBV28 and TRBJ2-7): DVKVTQSSRYLVKRTGEKVFLECVQDMDHENMFWYRQDPGLGLRLIYFSYDVKMKEKGDIPEGYSVSREKKERFSLILESASTNQTSMYLCASSRGTGGSLTYEQYFGPGTRLTVT.

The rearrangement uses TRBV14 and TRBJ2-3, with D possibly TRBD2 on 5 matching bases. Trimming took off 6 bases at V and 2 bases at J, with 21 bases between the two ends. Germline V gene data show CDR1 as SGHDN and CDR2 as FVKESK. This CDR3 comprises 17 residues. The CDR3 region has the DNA TGTGCCAGCAGTATCCCCTCGGTGGCGGGCCTCACAGATACGCAGTATTTT. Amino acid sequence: CASSIPSVAGLTDTQYF.

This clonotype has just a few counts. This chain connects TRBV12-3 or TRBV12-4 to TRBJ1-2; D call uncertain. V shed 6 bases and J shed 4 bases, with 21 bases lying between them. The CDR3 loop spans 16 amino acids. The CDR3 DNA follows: TGTGCCAGCAGCTTACCCCGGAGTTGGGGAGGCTATGGCTACACCTTC. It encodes CASSLPRSWGGYGYTF.

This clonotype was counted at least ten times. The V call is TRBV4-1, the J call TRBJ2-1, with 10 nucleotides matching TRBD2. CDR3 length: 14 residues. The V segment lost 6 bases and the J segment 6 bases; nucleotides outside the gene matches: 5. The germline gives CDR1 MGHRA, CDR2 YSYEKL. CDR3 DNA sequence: TGCGCCAGCAGACCCGGGACTAGCGCCAATGAGCAGTTCTTC. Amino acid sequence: CASRPGTSANEQFF.

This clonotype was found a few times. CDR3 coding DNA: TGTGCCAGCAGCTCAAAAGGGGGGACAGATACGCAGTATTTT. Translation: CASSSKGGTDTQYF. This chain links TRBV7-9 with TRBJ2-3; perhaps D is TRBD1 or TRBD2 (6 bases each). The CDR3 is 14 residues long. With 4 bases removed from V and 3 bases from J, the gap between germline ends came to 11 bases. Germline values: CDR1 SEHNR, CDR2 FQNEAQ (reference sequence). Filled out from reference TRBV7-9 and TRBJ2-3, the complete variable domain reads DTGVSQNPRHKITKRGQNVTFRCDPISEHNRLYWYRQTLGQGPEFLTYFQNEAQLEKSRLLSDRFSAERPKGSFSTLEIQRTEQGDSAMYLCASSSKGGTDTQYFGPGTRLTVL.

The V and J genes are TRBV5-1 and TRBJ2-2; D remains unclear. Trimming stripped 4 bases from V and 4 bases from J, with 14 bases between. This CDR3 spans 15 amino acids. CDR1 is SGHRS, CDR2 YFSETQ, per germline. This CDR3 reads CASSVTGPSTGELFF. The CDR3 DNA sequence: TGCGCCAGCAGCGTAACCGGGCCCTCCACCGGGGAGCTGTTTTTT.

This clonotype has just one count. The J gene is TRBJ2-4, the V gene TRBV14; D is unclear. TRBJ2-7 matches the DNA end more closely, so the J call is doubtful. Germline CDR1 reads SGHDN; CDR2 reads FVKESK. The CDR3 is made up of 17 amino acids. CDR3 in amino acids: CASSLYEQRISSYEQYF. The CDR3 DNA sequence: TGTGCCAGCAGTCTGTATGAACAGAGAATATCCAGCTACGAGCAGTACTTC.

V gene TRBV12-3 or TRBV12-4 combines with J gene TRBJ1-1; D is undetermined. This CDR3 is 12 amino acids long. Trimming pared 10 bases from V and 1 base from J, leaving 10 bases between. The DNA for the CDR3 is TGTGCCACCTCACAACAGAACACTGAAGCTTTCTTT. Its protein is CATSQQNTEAFF.

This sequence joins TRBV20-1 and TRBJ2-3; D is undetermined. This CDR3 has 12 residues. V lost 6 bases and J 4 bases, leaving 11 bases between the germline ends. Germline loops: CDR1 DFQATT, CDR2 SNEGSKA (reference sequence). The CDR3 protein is CSAPHGADTQYF. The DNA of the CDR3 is TGCAGTGCACCACATGGGGCAGATACGCAGTATTTT.

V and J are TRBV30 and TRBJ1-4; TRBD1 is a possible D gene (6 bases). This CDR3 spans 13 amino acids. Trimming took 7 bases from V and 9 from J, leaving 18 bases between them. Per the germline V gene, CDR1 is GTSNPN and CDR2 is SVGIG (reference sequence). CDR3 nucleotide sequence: TGTGCCTACAGCCGGGCCGACAGGCAAAAACTGTTTTTT. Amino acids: CAYSRADRQKLFF.

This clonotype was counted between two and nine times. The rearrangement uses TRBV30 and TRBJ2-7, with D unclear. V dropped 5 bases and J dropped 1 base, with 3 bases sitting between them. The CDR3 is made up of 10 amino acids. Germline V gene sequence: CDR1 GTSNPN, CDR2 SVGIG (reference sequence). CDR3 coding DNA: TGTGCCTGGGGTTCCTACGAGCAGTACTTC. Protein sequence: CAWGSYEQYF.

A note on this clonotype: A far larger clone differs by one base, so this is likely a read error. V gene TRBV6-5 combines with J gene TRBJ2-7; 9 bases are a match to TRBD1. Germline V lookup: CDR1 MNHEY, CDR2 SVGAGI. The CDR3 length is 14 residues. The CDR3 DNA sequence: TGTGTCAGCAGTTATGGGACAGGGACCTACGAGCAGTACTTC. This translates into CVSSYGTGTYEQYF.

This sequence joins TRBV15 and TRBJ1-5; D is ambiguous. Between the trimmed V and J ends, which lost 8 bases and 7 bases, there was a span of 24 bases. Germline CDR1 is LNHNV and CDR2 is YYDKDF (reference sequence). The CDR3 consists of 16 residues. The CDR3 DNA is TGTGCCACCGGCCCCACCGGGCCCCTCACTAGACAGCCCCAGCATTTT. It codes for CATGPTGPLTRQPQHF. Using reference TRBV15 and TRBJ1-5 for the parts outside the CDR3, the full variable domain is DAMVIQNPRYQVTQFGKPVTLSCSQTLNHNVMYWYQQKSSQAPKLLFHYYDKDFNNEADTPDNFQSRRPNTSFCFLDIRSPGLGDTAMYLCATGPTGPLTRQPQHFGDGTRLSIL.

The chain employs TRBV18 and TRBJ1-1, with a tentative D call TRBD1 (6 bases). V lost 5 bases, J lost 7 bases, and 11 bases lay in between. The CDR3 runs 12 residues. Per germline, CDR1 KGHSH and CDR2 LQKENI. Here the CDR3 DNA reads TGTGCCAGCTCAACACAGGGAGGTGAAGCTTTCTTT. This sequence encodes CASSTQGGEAFF.

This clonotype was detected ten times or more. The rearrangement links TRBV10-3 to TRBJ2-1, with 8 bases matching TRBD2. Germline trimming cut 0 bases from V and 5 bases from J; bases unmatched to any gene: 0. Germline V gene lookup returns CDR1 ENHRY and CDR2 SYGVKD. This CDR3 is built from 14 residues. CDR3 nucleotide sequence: TGTGCCATCAGTGAGTCACTAGCGGACAATGAGCAGTTCTTC. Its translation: CAISESLADNEQFF.

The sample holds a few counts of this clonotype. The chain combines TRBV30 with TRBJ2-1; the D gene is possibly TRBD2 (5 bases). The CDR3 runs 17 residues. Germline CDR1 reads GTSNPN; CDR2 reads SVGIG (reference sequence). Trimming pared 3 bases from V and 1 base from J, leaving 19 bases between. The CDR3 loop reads CAWRVPASEGSYNEQFF. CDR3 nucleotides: TGTGCCTGGAGGGTTCCCGCCTCCGAGGGATCCTACAATGAGCAGTTCTTC.